A selection of T cell receptor beta chains follows, all from one sample in a study of shared clonotypes between healthy human individuals. Clones were sequenced by immunoSEQ multiplex PCR, and TCRdb holds only the in-frame ones, with some missing. The data show 850,000 to 1,200,000 clones, 75% seen once. Input material: memory CD4+ T cells sorted from blood. The receptors here all came from a man between 18 and 35 years old in good health. CDR3s include the opening cysteine and the closing phenylalanine or tryptophan. A D gene is named only where the DNA matches it firmly. Clone size is stated in some rows and not others, as once, few, many or a class when expanded.

size	V	J	D	CDR3	DNA
.	TRBV19	TRBJ1-1	.	CASSIDLWNTEAFF	TGTGCCAGTAGTATAGATCTGTGGAACACTGAAGCTTTCTTT
.	TRBV10-3	TRBJ1-2	.	CATGDGNYGYTF	TGTGCCACCGGGGACGGAAACTATGGCTACACCTTC
.	TRBV9	TRBJ2-1	.	CASSVGGLALNEQFF	TGTGCCAGCAGCGTAGGAGGGCTAGCGCTCAATGAGCAGTTCTTC
.	TRBV9	TRBJ1-4	TRBD1	CASSPDRASTNEKLFF	TGTGCCAGCAGCCCGGACAGGGCGTCAACTAATGAAAAACTGTTTTTT
many	TRBV19	TRBJ1-1	.	CASSRQGAEAFF	TGTGCCAGTAGTCGGCAGGGCGCTGAAGCTTTCTTT
.	TRBV4-1	TRBJ2-1	.	CASSQDWSYNEQFF	TGCGCCAGCAGCCAAGATTGGTCGTACAATGAGCAGTTCTTC
.	TRBV6-6	TRBJ1-2	TRBD1	CASGDRGPDYGYTF	TGTGCCAGCGGGGACAGGGGGCCGGACTATGGCTACACCTTC
.	TRBV5-4	TRBJ2-3	TRBD1	CASSLGQGWRITDTQYF	TGTGCCAGCAGCTTGGGACAGGGATGGAGGATCACAGATACGCAGTATTTT
.	TRBV18	TRBJ2-7	.	CASSPNTREGEQYF	TGTGCCAGCTCACCCAATACGAGAGAAGGCGAGCAGTACTTC
.	TRBV14	TRBJ2-3	.	CASSQDRAADTQYF	TGTGCCAGCAGCCAAGATCGAGCCGCAGATACGCAGTATTTT
few	TRBV4-1	TRBJ2-5	.	CASSQVLAGAQGETQYF	TGCGCCAGCAGCCAAGTTTTGGCGGGGGCTCAAGGAGAGACCCAGTACTTC
.	TRBV5-6	TRBJ2-2	.	CASSPPVGGRGGELFF	TGTGCCAGCAGCCCCCCCGTAGGGGGGCGGGGCGGGGAGCTGTTTTTT
.	TRBV5-1	TRBJ1-1	.	CASSLSLNTEAFF	TGCGCCAGCAGCTTAAGCCTGAACACTGAAGCTTTCTTT
.	TRBV10-2	TRBJ2-2	TRBD2	CASSSRGGAKNTGELFF	TGCGCCAGCAGTTCCCGGGGGGGGGCAAAGAACACCGGGGAGCTGTTTTTT
.	TRBV7-2	TRBJ1-3	.	CASSLAWGGGNTIYF	TGTGCCAGCAGCTTAGCTTGGGGGGGAGGAAACACCATATATTTT
few	TRBV27	TRBJ1-6	.	CASSLVGLKGNSPLHF	TGTGCCAGCAGTTTAGTGGGACTAAAGGGGAACTCACCCCTCCACTTT
few	TRBV29-1	TRBJ1-5	.	CSVSEQGGPQHF	TGCAGCGTTTCCGAACAGGGAGGACCCCAGCATTTT
.	TRBV5-5	TRBJ2-5	TRBD2	CASSPRTSGVQETQYF	TGTGCCAGCAGCCCTAGGACTAGCGGGGTGCAAGAGACCCAGTACTTC
.	TRBV7-2	TRBJ2-1	.	CASSFPGPGEQFF	TGTGCCAGCAGCTTCCCGGGACCAGGGGAGCAGTTCTTC
.	TRBV25-1	TRBJ1-2	TRBD1	CASSGGQWGYTF	TGTGCCAGCAGTGGGGGACAGTGGGGCTACACCTTC
.	TRBV18	TRBJ1-2	.	CASSQNRDTANYGYTF	TGTGCCAGCTCACAAAACCGGGACACCGCTAACTATGGCTACACCTTC
.	TRBV7-2	TRBJ1-1	.	CASSGLLNTEAFF	TGTGCCAGCAGCGGGCTTTTGAACACTGAAGCTTTCTTT
.	TRBV2	TRBJ2-2	TRBD2	CASTTAGGPTGELFF	TGTGCCAGCACCACCGCGGGGGGGCCCACCGGGGAGCTGTTTTTT
.	TRBV2	TRBJ2-1	.	CASSAQGNEQFF	TGTGCCAGCAGTGCCCAGGGGAATGAGCAGTTCTTC
.	TRBV5-1	TRBJ2-6	.	CASSSVGSGANVLTF	TGCGCCAGCAGCTCAGTAGGCTCTGGGGCCAACGTCCTGACTTTC
.	TRBV20-1	TRBJ2-2	.	CSARAAGELFF	TGCAGTGCTAGGGCGGCCGGGGAGCTGTTTTTT
.	TRBV14	TRBJ2-1	.	CASSPLGSFSYNEQFF	TGTGCCAGCAGTCCGTTGGGATCTTTCTCCTACAATGAGCAGTTCTTC
.	TRBV6-6	TRBJ2-5	TRBD2	CASSRERGIQETQYF	TGTGCCAGCAGCCGCGAGCGGGGGATTCAAGAGACCCAGTACTTC